This paragraph covers one T cell receptor beta chain sequence. The sample belongs to a study of control samples from healthy donors and cancer patients. This CDR3 contains 15 residues. The junction had 13 bases not matched to a gene; V was cut back by 8 bases and J by 4 bases. CDR1 is LGHDT, CDR2 YNNKEL, per germline (reference sequence). Assay used: immunoSEQ multiplex PCR; TCRdb lists only in-frame clones, some missing. The sample includes around 150,000 clones, roughly 95% of them seen just once. The V call is TRBV3-1 (or the pseudogene TRBV3-2), the J call TRBJ2-5; 7 bases map to TRBD1. The sample comprised blood. This receptor was obtained from a woman aged 25 to 39 in good health. The CDR3 coding sequence is TGTGCCAGCGCTCTTAAGGGGGCGACGGGAGAGACCCAGTACTTC. Translation gives CASALKGATGETQYF.